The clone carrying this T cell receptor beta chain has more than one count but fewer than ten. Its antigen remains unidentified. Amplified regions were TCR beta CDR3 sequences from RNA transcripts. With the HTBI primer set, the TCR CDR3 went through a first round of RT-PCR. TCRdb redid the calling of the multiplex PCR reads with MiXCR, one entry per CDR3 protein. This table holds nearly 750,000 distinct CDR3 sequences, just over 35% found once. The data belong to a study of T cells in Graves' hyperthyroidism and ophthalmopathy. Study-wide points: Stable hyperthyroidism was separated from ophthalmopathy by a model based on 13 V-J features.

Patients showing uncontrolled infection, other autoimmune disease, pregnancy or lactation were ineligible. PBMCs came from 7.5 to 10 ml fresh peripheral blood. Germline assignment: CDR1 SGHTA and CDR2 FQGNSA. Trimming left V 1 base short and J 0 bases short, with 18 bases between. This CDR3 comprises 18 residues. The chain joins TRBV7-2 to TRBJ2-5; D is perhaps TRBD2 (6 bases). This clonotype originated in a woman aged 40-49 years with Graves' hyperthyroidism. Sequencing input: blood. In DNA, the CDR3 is TGTGCCAGCAGCTTAGGACTAGACTTGAGACCGGACCAAGAGACCCAGTACTTC. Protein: CASSLGLDLRPDQETQYF.